This entry describes one T cell receptor (beta chain). Its antigen is unknown. The data were obtained in a study of shared clonotypes between healthy human individuals. Both subsets, CD45RA+ naive and CD45RA-negative memory, were split from the CD4+ cells. General study findings and limits: Rarefaction indicated that sorted-subset sequencing remained incomplete although depth was large. Across several donors, naive CD4 shared roughly 5.2%, naive CD8 more than 3%, memory CD4 about 2.4%, memory CD8 0.4%.

The repertoire was sequenced with immunoSEQ multiplex PCR; TCRdb's copy has only in-frame clones and lacks some. The sample consists of about 2.3 million clones, approximately 95% of them appearing once. Trimming stripped 4 bases from V and 0 bases from J, with 19 bases between. The germline CDR1 and CDR2 sequences are SQVTM and ANQGSEA. The CDR3 runs to 17 residues. The sequence derives from a man aged 18 to 30 in good health. Some clones in this sample may be carry-over from other donors' samples. Sequenced: naive CD4+ T cells from PBMCs. Noted subset: CD45RA+ positively selected. The chain carries TRBV29-1 and TRBJ2-1; D remains unclear. The CDR3 DNA reads TGCAGCGTTGTACCTTTAAGCAGGCAAAGCTCCTACAATGAGCAGTTCTTC. This translates into CSVVPLSRQSSYNEQFF.